This T cell receptor (beta chain) was sequenced for a study of Graves' ophthalmopathy and Graves' hyperthyroidism. About this clonotype: What it binds is not known. The germline gene is not matched at one end of the junction; a read error may be the cause.

Amplification from RNA transcripts yielded the TCR beta CDR3 regions. The authors performed first-round RT-PCR with HTBI primers and then a second-round multiplex PCR. MiXCR, run by TCRdb on the multiplex PCR reads, gives a single entry per CDR3 protein. The sample yields over a million distinct CDR3 sequences, about 35% seen once. This CDR3 comprises 12 residues. Per the germline V gene, CDR1 is SEHNR and CDR2 is FQNEAQ (reference sequence). General study findings and limits: Ophthalmopathy and stable hyperthyroidism were discriminated by a 13-signature model, with about 90% sensitivity and about 84% specificity. Most expanded clonotypes in thyroid above 0.001 frequency also showed up in blood.

The V and J genes are TRBV7-9 and TRBJ1-5, with D unclear. Input material: peripheral blood or thyroid tissue (not recorded which). The receptor was isolated from an adult man with Graves' hyperthyroidism. CDR3 in amino acids: CTSSMGNQPQHF. The CDR3 DNA reads as TGTACCAGCAGCATGGGGAATCAGCCCCAGCATTTT.